This T cell receptor beta chain was sequenced in a study of high-grade serous ovarian cancer treatment subgroups. Overall study context: Each sample yielded on average around 7,500 unique TCR beta rearrangements from 14,000 or so reads. Findings and limits, study-wide: Repertoire similarity ranged about 0.095 to 0.8 between tumors of one patient.

Tumor tissue was taken before any definitive surgery or chemotherapy was given. This clone was counted only a few times. As yet, its antigen is unknown. The CDR3 covers 14 residues. Germline V gene sequence: CDR1 MGHRA, CDR2 YSYEKL. V lost 3 bases to trimming and J lost 8 bases, with 16 bases between them. Repertoires were generated with immunoSEQ multiplex PCR, while TCRdb's copy carries only in-frame clones and drops some. The profile shows some 28,000 clones, 84% of them singletons. This chain uses TRBV4-1 with TRBJ1-1; D is ambiguous. This clonotype originated in a human donor with high-grade serous ovarian cancer. Input material: tumor tissue. CDR3 residues: CASSHPVVGTEAFF. CDR3 in DNA: TGCGCCAGCAGCCACCCCGTGGTAGGTACGGAAGCTTTCTTT.